This TCR beta chain emerged from a study of post-analysis software for immune sequencing data. General observations from the study: Patients used about 5 TRBV segments, including TRBV5-6, TRBV5-1 and TRBV20-1, more often than controls.

Carried by the TCR beta cDNA libraries were unique molecular identifiers. MiXCR, run by TCRdb on the PCR reads, gives a single entry per CDR3 protein. The repertoire holds about 760,000 distinct CDR3 sequences, around 27% seen once, with around 0.55% in the top ten. Germline CDR1 is MNHEY and CDR2 is SVGAGI. The CDR3 sequence is 15 residues long. The V and J ends lost 6 bases and 6 bases respectively, with 18 bases between them. This clonotype was counted a few times. Its specificity is not known. Sequencing was carried out using blood. This clonotype originated in a girl between 10 and 17 years old with multiple sclerosis. The chain carries TRBV6-5 and TRBJ2-1, with D perhaps matching TRBD1 or TRBD2 (6 bases each). CDR3 sequence reads: CASSSPRGRGNEQFF. The DNA for the CDR3 is TGTGCCAGCAGCTCGCCCCGGGGGCGGGGCAATGAGCAGTTCTTC.